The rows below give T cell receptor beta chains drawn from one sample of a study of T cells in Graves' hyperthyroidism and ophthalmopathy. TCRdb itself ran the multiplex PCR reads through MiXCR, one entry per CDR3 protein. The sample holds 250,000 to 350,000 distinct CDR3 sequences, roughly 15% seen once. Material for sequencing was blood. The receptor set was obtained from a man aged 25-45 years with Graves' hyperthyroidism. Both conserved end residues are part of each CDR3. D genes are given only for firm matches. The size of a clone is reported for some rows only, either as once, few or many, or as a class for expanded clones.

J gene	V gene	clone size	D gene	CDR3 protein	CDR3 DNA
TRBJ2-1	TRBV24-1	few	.	CATSDLTTSSYNEQFF	TGTGCCACCAGTGATTTAACGACCAGCTCCTACAATGAGCAGTTCTTC
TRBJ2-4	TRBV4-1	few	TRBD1	CASSQPRDRTTQYF	TGCGCCAGCAGCCAGCCCCGGGACAGGACCACTCAGTACTTC
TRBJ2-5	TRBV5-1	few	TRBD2	CASSPPPGGQETQYF	TGCGCCAGCAGCCCTCCCCCGGGGGGGCAAGAGACCCAGTACTTC
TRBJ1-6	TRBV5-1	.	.	CASSRLSQGSPLHF	TGCGCCAGCAGCCGGCTTAGTCAAGGTTCACCCCTCCACTTT
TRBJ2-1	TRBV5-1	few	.	CASSSPPGTVEQFF	TGCGCCAGCAGCTCACCACCCGGGACGGTCGAGCAGTTCTTC
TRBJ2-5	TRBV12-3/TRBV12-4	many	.	CASSQLDRRNQETQYF	TGTGCCAGCAGTCAACTAGACAGGCGAAACCAAGAGACCCAGTACTTC
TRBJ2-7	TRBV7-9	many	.	CASSLELYEQYF	TGTGCCAGCAGCTTAGAACTCTACGAGCAGTACTTC
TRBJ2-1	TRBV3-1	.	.	CASSFRSNEQFF	TGTGCCAGCAGCTTTCGAAGCAATGAGCAGTTCTTC
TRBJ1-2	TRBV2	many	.	CASNQGPLGGYTF	TGTGCCAGCAATCAGGGCCCCCTTGGAGGCTACACCTTC
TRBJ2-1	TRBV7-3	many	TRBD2	CASSLSGGSGEQFF	TGTGCCAGCAGCTTATCGGGGGGTTCGGGTGAGCAGTTCTTC
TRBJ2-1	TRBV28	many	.	CASSNRFKYNEQFF	TGTGCCAGCAGCAACCGCTTTAAATACAATGAGCAGTTCTTC
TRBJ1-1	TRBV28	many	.	CASLLRGHSEAFF	TGTGCCAGTTTGTTGAGGGGACATAGTGAAGCTTTCTTT
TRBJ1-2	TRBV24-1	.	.	CATEDGGDYTF	TGTGCCACCGAAGACGGTGGGGACTACACCTTC
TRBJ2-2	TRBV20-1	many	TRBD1	CSALGQANTGELFF	TGCAGTGCCCTCGGACAGGCGAACACCGGGGAGCTGTTTTTT
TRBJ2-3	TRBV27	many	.	CASRDGPSTDTQYF	TGTGCCAGCAGGGACGGTCCTAGCACAGATACGCAGTATTTT
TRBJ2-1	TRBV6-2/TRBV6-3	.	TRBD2	CASTFRGLAGDEQFF	TGTGCCAGCACGTTTAGGGGACTAGCGGGAGATGAGCAGTTCTTC
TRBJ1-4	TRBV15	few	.	CATSQYGSGFTNEKLFF	TGTGCCACCAGCCAATACGGATCGGGATTCACTAATGAAAAACTGTTTTTT
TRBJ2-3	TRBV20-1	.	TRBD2	CSARNTSGRYDTQYF	TGCAGTGCTAGAAATACTAGCGGGAGGTACGATACGCAGTATTTT
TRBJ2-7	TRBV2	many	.	CASREGTLFEQYF	TGTGCCAGCAGAGAAGGGACATTGTTCGAGCAGTACTTC
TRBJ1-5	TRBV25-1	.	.	CASSQSGSAGPQHF	TGTGCCAGCAGTCAGTCCGGGTCCGCAGGGCCCCAGCATTTT
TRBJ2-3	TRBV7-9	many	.	CASRPPFRITDTQYF	TGTGCCAGCAGACCTCCCTTTCGGATCACAGATACGCAGTATTTT
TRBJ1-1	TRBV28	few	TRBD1	CASSLPGQTNTEAFF	TGTGCCAGCAGTTTACCGGGACAGACGAACACTGAAGCTTTCTTT
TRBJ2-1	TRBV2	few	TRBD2	CASTSTPGLAHEQLF	TGTGCCAGCACTTCCACTCCGGGACTAGCACATGAGCAGCTCTTC
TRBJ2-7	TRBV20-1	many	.	CSTKSVTGWEQYF	TGCAGTACCAAATCTGTCACGGGGTGGGAGCAGTACTTC
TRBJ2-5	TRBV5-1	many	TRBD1	CASSSTPDRAQETQYF	TGCGCCAGCAGCTCGACCCCCGACAGGGCCCAAGAGACCCAGTACTTC
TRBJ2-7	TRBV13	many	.	CASSPQLTYEQYF	TGTGCCAGCAGCCCGCAACTGACCTACGAGCAGTACTTC
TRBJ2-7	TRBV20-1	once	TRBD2	CSARLAEYEQYF	TGCAGTGCTAGACTAGCGGAGTACGAGCAGTACTTC
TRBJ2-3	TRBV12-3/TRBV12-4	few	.	CASSFGAGASTDTQYF	TGTGCCAGCAGTTTTGGGGCAGGGGCTAGCACAGATACGCAGTATTTT
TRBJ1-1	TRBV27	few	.	CASSPLQDKTEAFF	TGTGCCAGCAGTCCGCTACAGGACAAGACTGAAGCTTTCTTT
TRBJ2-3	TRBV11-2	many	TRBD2	CASSSPVGGLAVSSTDTQYF	TGTGCCAGCAGCTCCCCCGTCGGCGGCCTAGCGGTTAGTAGCACAGATACGCAGTATTTT
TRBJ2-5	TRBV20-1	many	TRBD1	CSAPPRTGGAGAQYF	TGCAGTGCCCCGCCAAGGACAGGGGGCGCAGGGGCCCAGTACTTC
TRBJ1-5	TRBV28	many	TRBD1	CASSFMGQGAHRGRNQPQHF	TGTGCCAGCAGTTTTATGGGACAGGGGGCGCATAGGGGACGAAATCAGCCCCAGCATTTT
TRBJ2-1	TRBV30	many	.	CAWRGASSYNEQFF	TGTGCCTGGAGAGGCGCGAGCTCCTACAATGAGCAGTTCTTC
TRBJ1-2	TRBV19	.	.	CATLSGLGYTF	TGTGCCACCCTAAGCGGGCTTGGCTACACCTTC
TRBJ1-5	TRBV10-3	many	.	CAISGTDNQPQHF	TGTGCCATCAGTGGGACAGACAATCAGCCCCAGCATTTT
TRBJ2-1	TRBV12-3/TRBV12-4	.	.	CASSLTGRGPMNEQFF	TGTGCCAGCAGTTTAACCGGACGGGGCCCCATGAATGAGCAGTTCTTC
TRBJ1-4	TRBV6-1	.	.	CASSEKPSGTVTTNERLFF	TGTGCCAGCAGTGAGAAGCCCAGCGGGACGGTTACAACTAACGAAAGACTGTTTTTT
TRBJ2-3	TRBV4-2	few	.	CASSETYGTSGDTDTQYF	TGTGCCAGCAGCGAAACCTATGGGACGAGCGGCGACACAGATACGCAGTATTTT